The clone carrying this T cell receptor beta chain was recorded at least ten times. Germline values: CDR1 SGHVS, CDR2 FQNEAQ. This CDR3 is 15 amino acids long. J was trimmed by 8 bases and V by 5 bases; bases with no gene match: 11. These data originate in a study of neurological immune-mediated disorders. A 10-nucleotide random UMI tagged transcripts in template-switch 5'RACE cDNA synthesis. One entry per CDR3 protein results from TCRdb running MiXCR on the 5' RACE reads. Of tens of thousands of distinct CDR3 sequences listed, 5% to 7% are singletons. The source is a man younger than 30 in good health. The sequencing sample was made of CD8+ T cells from blood. The V and J genes are TRBV7-8 and TRBJ2-1; 8 bases are a match to TRBD1. The CDR3 loop reads CASSRGQGGLYEQFF. Written as DNA, the CDR3 is TGTGCCAGCAGCCGAGGACAGGGAGGTCTTTATGAGCAGTTCTTC.